This T cell receptor beta chain was identified in a study of T cell responses to AZD1222 COVID-19 vaccine. Findings of the study overall: Possibly, clonal diversity was underestimated; donors were largely white British and included more females.

Repertoires were generated with immunoSEQ multiplex PCR, while TCRdb's copy carries only in-frame clones and drops some. This table has roughly 130,000 clones, 70% to 90% appearing once. Concerning this clone itself: Antigen unknown.

This material consisted of peripheral blood, taken on day 0 of AZD1222 vaccination. This receptor was obtained from an adult in good health.

The CDR3 region is CASSSGPQGHNEKLFF. CDR3 sequence (DNA): TGTGCCAGCAGCTCCGGACCGCAGGGGCATAATGAAAAACTGTTTTTT. V gene TRBV7-7 combines with J gene TRBJ1-4; possibly TRBD1 for D (6 bases). Trimming shortened V by 4 bases and J by 4 bases, and 16 bases separated the two germline ends. The CDR3 consists of 16 residues. CDR1 is SSHAT, CDR2 FNYEAQ, per germline (reference sequence). Looking up the rest from reference TRBV7-7 and TRBJ1-4 gives the full variable domain: GAGVSQSPRYKVTKRGQDVTLRCDPISSHATLYWYQQALGQGPEFLTYFNYEAQPDKSGLPSDRFSAERPEGSISTLTIQRTEQRDSAMYRCASSSGPQGHNEKLFFGSGTQLSVL.